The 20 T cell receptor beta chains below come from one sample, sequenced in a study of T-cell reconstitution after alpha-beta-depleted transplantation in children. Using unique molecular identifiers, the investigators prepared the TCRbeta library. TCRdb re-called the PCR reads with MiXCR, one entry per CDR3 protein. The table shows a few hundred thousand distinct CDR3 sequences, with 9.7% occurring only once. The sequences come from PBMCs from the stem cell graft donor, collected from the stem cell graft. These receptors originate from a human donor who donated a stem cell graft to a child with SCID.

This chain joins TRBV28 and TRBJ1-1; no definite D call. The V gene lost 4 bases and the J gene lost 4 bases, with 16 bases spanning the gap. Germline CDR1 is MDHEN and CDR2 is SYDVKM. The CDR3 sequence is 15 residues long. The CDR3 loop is CASSYPGAGSTEAFF. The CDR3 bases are TGTGCCAGCAGTTACCCGGGAGCGGGGAGCACTGAAGCTTTCTTT. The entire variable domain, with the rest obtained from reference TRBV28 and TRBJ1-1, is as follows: DVKVTQSSRYLVKRTGEKVFLECVQDMDHENMFWYRQDPGLGLRLIYFSYDVKMKEKGDIPEGYSVSREKKERFSLILESASTNQTSMYLCASSYPGAGSTEAFFGQGTRLTVV.

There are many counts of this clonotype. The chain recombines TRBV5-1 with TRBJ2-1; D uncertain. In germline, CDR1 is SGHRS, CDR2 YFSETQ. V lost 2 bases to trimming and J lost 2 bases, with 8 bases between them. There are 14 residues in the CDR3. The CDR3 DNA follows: TGCGCCAGCAGCTTTTCATTCCCCTACAATGAGCAGTTCTTC. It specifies CASSFSFPYNEQFF.

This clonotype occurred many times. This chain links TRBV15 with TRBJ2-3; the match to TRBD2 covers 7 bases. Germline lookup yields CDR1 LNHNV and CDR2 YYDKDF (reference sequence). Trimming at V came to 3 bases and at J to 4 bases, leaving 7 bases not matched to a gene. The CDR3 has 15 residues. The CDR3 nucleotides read TGTGCCACCAGCAGCGGACTAGGGTCCGCAGATACGCAGTATTTT. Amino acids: CATSSGLGSADTQYF. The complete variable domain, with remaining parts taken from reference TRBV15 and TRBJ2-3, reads DAMVIQNPRYQVTQFGKPVTLSCSQTLNHNVMYWYQQKSSQAPKLLFHYYDKDFNNEADTPDNFQSRRPNTSFCFLDIRSPGLGDTAMYLCATSSGLGSADTQYFGPGTRLTVL.

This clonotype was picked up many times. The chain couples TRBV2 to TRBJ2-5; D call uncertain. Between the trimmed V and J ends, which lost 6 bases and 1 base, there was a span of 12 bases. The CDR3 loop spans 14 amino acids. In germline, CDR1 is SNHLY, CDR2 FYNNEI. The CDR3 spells CASSSDWGQETQYF. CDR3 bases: TGTGCCAGCAGCTCCGATTGGGGCCAAGAGACCCAGTACTTC. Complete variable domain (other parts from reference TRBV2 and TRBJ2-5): EPEVTQTPSHQVTQMGQEVILRCVPISNHLYFYWYRQILGQKVEFLVSFYNNEISEKSEIFDDQFSVERPDGSNFTLKIRSTKLEDSAMYFCASSSDWGQETQYFGPGTRLLVL.

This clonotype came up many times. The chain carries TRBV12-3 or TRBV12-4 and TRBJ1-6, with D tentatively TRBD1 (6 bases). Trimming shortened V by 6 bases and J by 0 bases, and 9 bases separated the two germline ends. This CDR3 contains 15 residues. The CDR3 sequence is CASSQGFSYNSPLHF. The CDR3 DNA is TGTGCCAGCAGCCAGGGGTTCTCCTATAATTCACCCCTCCACTTT.

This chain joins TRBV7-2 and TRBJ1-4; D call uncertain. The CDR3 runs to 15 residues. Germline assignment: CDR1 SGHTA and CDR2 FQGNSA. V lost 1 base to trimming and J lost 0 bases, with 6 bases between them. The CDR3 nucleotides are TGTGCCAGCAGCTTAGTGCATACAACTAATGAAAAACTGTTTTTT. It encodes CASSLVHTTNEKLFF.

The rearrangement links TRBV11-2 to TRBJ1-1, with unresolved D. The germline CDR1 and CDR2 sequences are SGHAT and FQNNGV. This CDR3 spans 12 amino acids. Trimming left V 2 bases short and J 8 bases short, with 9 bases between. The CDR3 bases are TGTGCCAGCAGCTTATCATCCAGGGAAGCTTTCTTT. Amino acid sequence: CASSLSSREAFF.

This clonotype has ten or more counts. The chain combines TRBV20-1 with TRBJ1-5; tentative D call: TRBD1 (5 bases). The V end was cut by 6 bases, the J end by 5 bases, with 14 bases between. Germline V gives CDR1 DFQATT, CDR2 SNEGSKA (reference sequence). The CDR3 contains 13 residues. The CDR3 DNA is TGCAGTGCGGGGACCCCTGGGGATCAGCCCCAGCATTTT. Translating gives CSAGTPGDQPQHF.

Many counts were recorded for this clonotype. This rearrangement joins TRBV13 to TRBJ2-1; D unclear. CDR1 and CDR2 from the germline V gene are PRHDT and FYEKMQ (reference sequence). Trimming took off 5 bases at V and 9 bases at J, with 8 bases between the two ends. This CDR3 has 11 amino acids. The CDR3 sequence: CASSPGLEQFF. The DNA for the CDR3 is TGTGCCAGCAGCCCCGGTCTTGAGCAGTTCTTC.

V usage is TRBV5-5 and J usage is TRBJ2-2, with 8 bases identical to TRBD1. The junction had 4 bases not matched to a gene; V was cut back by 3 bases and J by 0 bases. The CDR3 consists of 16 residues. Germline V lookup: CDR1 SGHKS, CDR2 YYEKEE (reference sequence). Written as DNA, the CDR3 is TGTGCCAGCAGCTCCCCGACAGGGGCGAACACCGGGGAGCTGTTTTTT. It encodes CASSSPTGANTGELFF.

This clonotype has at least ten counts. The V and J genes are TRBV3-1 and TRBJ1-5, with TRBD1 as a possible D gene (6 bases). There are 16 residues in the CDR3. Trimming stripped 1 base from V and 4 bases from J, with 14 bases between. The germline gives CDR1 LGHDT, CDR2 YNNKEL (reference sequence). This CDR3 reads CASSQGIGTLNQPQHF. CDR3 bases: TGTGCCAGCAGCCAAGGGATAGGGACACTGAATCAGCCCCAGCATTTT.

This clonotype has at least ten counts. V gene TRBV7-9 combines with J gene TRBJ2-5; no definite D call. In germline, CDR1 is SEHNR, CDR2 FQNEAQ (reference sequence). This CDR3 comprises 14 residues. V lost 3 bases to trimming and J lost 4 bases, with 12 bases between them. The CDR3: CASSFPFGRETQYF. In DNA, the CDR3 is TGTGCCAGCAGCTTCCCCTTCGGAAGAGAGACCCAGTACTTC.

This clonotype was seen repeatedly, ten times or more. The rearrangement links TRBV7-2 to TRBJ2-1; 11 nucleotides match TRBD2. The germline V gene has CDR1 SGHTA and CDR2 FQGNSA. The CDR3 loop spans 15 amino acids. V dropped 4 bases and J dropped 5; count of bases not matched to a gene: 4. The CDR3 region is CASSSRLAGNNEQFF. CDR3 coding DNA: TGTGCCAGCAGCTCTCGACTAGCGGGGAACAATGAGCAGTTCTTC. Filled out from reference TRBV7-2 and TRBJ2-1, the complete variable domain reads GAGVSQSPSNKVTEKGKDVELRCDPISGHTALYWYRQSLGQGLEFLIYFQGNSAPDKSGLPSDRFSAERTGGSVSTLTIQRTQQEDSAVYLCASSSRLAGNNEQFFGPGTRLTVL.

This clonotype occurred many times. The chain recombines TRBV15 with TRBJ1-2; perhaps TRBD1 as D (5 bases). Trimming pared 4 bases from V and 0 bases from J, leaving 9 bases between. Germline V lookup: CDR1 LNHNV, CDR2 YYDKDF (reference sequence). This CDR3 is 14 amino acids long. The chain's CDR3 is CATSKTETNYGYTF. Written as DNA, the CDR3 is TGTGCCACCAGCAAGACAGAAACTAACTATGGCTACACCTTC. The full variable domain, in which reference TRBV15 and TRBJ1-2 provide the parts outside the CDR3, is DAMVIQNPRYQVTQFGKPVTLSCSQTLNHNVMYWYQQKSSQAPKLLFHYYDKDFNNEADTPDNFQSRRPNTSFCFLDIRSPGLGDTAMYLCATSKTETNYGYTFGSGTRLTVV.

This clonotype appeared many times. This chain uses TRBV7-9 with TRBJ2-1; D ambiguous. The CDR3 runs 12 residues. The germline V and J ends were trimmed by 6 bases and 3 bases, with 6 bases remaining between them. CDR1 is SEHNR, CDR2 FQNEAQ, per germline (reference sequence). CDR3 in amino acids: CASRGIYNEQFF. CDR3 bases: TGTGCCAGCAGGGGAATCTACAATGAGCAGTTCTTC.

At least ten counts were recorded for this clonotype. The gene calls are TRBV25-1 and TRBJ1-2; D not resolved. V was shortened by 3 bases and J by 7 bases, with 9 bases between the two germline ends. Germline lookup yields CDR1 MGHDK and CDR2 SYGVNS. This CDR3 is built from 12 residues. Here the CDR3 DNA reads TGTGCCAGCAGTGAGTGGCAGCGTGGCTACACCTTC. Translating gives CASSEWQRGYTF.

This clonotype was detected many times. CDR3 DNA sequence: TGTGCCAGCAGCTTAGGCTCCAGGGGTGAACAAGAGACCCAGTACTTC. This translates into CASSLGSRGEQETQYF. The genes are TRBV7-9 and TRBJ2-5; weak D call: TRBD1 (6 bases). Germline assignment: CDR1 SEHNR and CDR2 FQNEAQ (reference sequence). This CDR3 has 16 amino acids. Trimming took 1 base from V and 2 from J, leaving 14 bases between them.

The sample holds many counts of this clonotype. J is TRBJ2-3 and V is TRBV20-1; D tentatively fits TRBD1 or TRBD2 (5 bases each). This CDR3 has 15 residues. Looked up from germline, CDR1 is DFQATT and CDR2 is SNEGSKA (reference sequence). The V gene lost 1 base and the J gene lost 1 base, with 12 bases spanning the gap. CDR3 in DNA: TGCAGTGCTAGAGCCGATGGGACGGGCACAGATACGCAGTATTTT. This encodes CSARADGTGTDTQYF.

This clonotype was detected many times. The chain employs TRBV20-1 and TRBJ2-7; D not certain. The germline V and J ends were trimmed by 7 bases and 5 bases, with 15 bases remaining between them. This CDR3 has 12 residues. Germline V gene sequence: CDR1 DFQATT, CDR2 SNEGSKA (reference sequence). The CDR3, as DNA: TGCAGTGGGAGTGACGGGCGTAACGAGCAGTACTTC. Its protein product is CSGSDGRNEQYF.

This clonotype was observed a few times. This chain's CDR3 is CASSTPGVRETQYF. The CDR3, as DNA: TGTGCCAGCAGTACACCAGGGGTGCGGGAGACCCAGTACTTC. The gene calls are TRBV6-5 and TRBJ2-5; TRBD1 is a possible D gene (6 bases). V was trimmed by 5 bases and J by 5 bases, leaving 15 bases between them. Germline CDR1 reads MNHEY; CDR2 reads SVGAGI. The CDR3 totals 14 residues.